This T cell receptor (beta chain) was sequenced in a study of cytomegalovirus exposure and HLA in healthy donors. The method was immunoSEQ multiplex PCR; TCRdb's version includes in-frame clones alone and lacks a portion of them. The sample lists roughly 150,000 clones, less than 90% occurring once. The source is a woman in her late teens or twenties in good health and CMV-seronegative. The sequenced material came from PBMCs.

The CDR3 loop reads CASTYPGVGETQYF. The CDR3 coding sequence is TGCGCCAGCACCTATCCCGGGGTCGGGGAGACCCAGTACTTC. The J gene is TRBJ2-5, the V gene TRBV5-1; possibly TRBD2 for D (5 bases). Per the germline V gene, CDR1 is SGHRS and CDR2 is YFSETQ. The CDR3 extends over 14 amino acids. Trimming left V 6 bases short and J 5 bases short, with 17 bases between.